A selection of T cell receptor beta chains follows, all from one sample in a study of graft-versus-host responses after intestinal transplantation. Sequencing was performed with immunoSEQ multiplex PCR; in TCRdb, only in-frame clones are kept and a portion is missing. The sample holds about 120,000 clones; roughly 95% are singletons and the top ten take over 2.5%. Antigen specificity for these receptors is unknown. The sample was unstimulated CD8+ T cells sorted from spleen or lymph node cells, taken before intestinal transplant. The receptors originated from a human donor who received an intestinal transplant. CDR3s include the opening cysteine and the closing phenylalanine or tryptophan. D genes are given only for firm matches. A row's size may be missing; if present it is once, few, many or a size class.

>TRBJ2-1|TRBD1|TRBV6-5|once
TGTGCCAGCAGCCCCGGACAGGGGGCCAATGAGCAGTTCTTC
CASSPGQGANEQFF
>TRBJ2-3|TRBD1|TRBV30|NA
TGTGCCTGGAGCCCTGGACAGGGGGGCACAGATACGCAGTATTTT
CAWSPGQGGTDTQYF
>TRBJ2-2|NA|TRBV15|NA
TGTGCCACCAGCCCCGCAGCGAACACCGGGGAGCTGTTTTTT
CATSPAANTGELFF
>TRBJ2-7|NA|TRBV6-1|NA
TGTGCCAGCAGTTCTGGACCCCCGATCGAGCAGTACTTC
CASSSGPPIEQYF
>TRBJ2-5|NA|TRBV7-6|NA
TGTGCCAGCAGTCGAATCAGGAACGGGGCAGAGACCCAGTACTTC
CASSRIRNGAETQYF
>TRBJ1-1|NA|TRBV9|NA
TGTGCCAGCAGCCCCAGGCTAAACACTGAAGCTTTCTTT
CASSPRLNTEAFF
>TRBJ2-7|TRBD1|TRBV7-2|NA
TGTGCCAGCAGCTTAGGCGGACAGGGCACCTACGAGCAGTACTTC
CASSLGGQGTYEQYF
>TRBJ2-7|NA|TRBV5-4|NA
TGTGCCAGCAGCCTACTTGGGGGGGCGAAGGAGCAGTACTTC
CASSLLGGAKEQYF
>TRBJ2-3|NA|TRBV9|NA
TGTGCCAGCAGCGTAGTCCCTAGCGGCACAGATACGCAGTATTTT
CASSVVPSGTDTQYF
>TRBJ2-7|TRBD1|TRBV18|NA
TGTGCCAGCTCACCTAGTATCGGACAGGGGGCCTACGAGCAGTACTTC
CASSPSIGQGAYEQYF
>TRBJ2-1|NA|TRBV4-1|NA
TGCGCCAGCAGCCAACTTACAGAGAATGAGCAGTTCTTC
CASSQLTENEQFF
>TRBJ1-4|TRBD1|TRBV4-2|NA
TGTGCCAGCAGCCTGCAGACAGGGGGAGTGGGTAATGAAAAACTGTTTTTT
CASSLQTGGVGNEKLFF
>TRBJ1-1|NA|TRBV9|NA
TGTGCCAGCAGTGTAGGGGGTAACGGGGTGACTGAAGCTTTCTTT
CASSVGGNGVTEAFF
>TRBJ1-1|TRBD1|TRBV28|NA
TGTGCCAGCAGTTTAGCAACAGGGGGATGGACTGAAGCTTTCTTT
CASSLATGGWTEAFF
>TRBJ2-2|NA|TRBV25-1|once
TGTGCCAGCAGTGCGGCCGGGGAGCTGTTTTTT
CASSAAGELFF